These T cell receptor beta chains were read from a single sample in a study of T cell repertoires in cytomegalovirus infection. In TCRdb, the reads were re-called with MiXCR into one record per CDR3 protein. The sample includes around 350,000 distinct CDR3 sequences, less than 20% of them seen just once. The material sequenced was PBMCs. The receptor source for this set is a human donor in good health (CMV status not recorded). Some clones in this sample may be carry-over from other donors' samples. Both conserved end residues are part of each CDR3. The D gene is left open where the match is weak. Clone size is shown for a subset of rows, as once, few, many or a class of expanded clone.

d_gene: -; j_gene: TRBJ2-7; abundance: few; v_gene: TRBV5-5; CDR3nt: TGTGCCAGCAGCTTGCTACAGGGACTGGGTTTGTACGAGCAGTACTTC; CDR3aa: CASSLLQGLGLYEQYF
d_gene: -; j_gene: TRBJ1-1; abundance: -; v_gene: TRBV3-1; CDR3nt: TGTGCCAGCAGCTCATCGGACAGAAACACTGAAGCTTTCTTT; CDR3aa: CASSSSDRNTEAFF
d_gene: TRBD1; j_gene: TRBJ2-4; abundance: -; v_gene: TRBV20-1; CDR3nt: TGCAGTGCTAGAATCCAGGGGGTTCCGTACTTC; CDR3aa: CSARIQGVPYF
d_gene: TRBD2; j_gene: TRBJ2-7; abundance: many; v_gene: TRBV7-9; CDR3nt: TGTGCCAGCAGCTTAGTACTAGCGGGGGCCTACGAGCAGTACTTC; CDR3aa: CASSLVLAGAYEQYF
d_gene: TRBD1; j_gene: TRBJ2-1; abundance: few; v_gene: TRBV7-2; CDR3nt: TGTGCCAGCAGCTTAGGGGGACAGCTCAATGAGCAGTTCTTC; CDR3aa: CASSLGGQLNEQFF
d_gene: -; j_gene: TRBJ1-2; abundance: -; v_gene: TRBV6-5; CDR3nt: TGTGCCAGCAGTTACGCCAGACTCTATGGCTACACCTTC; CDR3aa: CASSYARLYGYTF
d_gene: -; j_gene: TRBJ2-1; abundance: -; v_gene: TRBV7-9; CDR3nt: TGTGCCAGCAGCTCACTGTCTCGGAATGAGCAGTTCTTC; CDR3aa: CASSSLSRNEQFF
d_gene: TRBD1; j_gene: TRBJ1-6; abundance: -; v_gene: TRBV2; CDR3nt: TGTGCCAGCAGTTCCAGGGGGGATAATTCACCCCTCCACTTT; CDR3aa: CASSSRGDNSPLHF
d_gene: -; j_gene: TRBJ1-2; abundance: -; v_gene: TRBV10-3; CDR3nt: TGTGCCATCAGTGAGGGGGACAAACACTATGGCTACACCTTC; CDR3aa: CAISEGDKHYGYTF
d_gene: -; j_gene: TRBJ2-3; abundance: -; v_gene: TRBV19; CDR3nt: TGTGCCACCAGTATGGGACCCCGGGCCCGACCCCCAGATACGCAGTATTTT; CDR3aa: CATSMGPRARPPDTQYF
d_gene: -; j_gene: TRBJ1-5; abundance: few; v_gene: TRBV2; CDR3nt: TGTGCCAGCATGGGGATTAGCAATCAGCCCCAGCATTTT; CDR3aa: CASMGISNQPQHF